This T cell receptor beta chain was identified in a study of Graves' ophthalmopathy and Graves' hyperthyroidism. Regarding the study as a whole: Separation of ophthalmopathy from stable hyperthyroidism was achieved by a 13-signature model, at approximately 90% sensitivity and roughly 80% specificity. Detection in blood was also observed for most expanded thyroid clonotypes above 0.001 frequency.

RNA transcripts were the source from which TCR beta CDR3 regions were amplified. First-round RT-PCR relied on HTBI primers, and a second-round multiplex PCR came next. TCRdb recomputed calls from the multiplex PCR reads with MiXCR, one row per CDR3 protein. The repertoire includes about 550,000 distinct CDR3 sequences, approximately 35% of them detected once, and about 4% sits in the top ten. CDR1 SQVTM and CDR2 ANQGSEA come from the germline V gene. Trimming took off 3 bases at V and 5 bases at J, with 10 bases between the two ends. The CDR3 is made up of 12 amino acids. With respect to this clonotype: The antigen is undetermined.

Other autoimmune diseases, uncontrolled infections, pregnancy or lactation excluded patients from enrollment. Clinicians made diagnoses from clinical symptoms, serum thyroxine, TRAb, thyroid ultrasound and orbital computed tomography. The TCR sequence derives from an adult man with Graves' hyperthyroidism. The sample consisted of peripheral blood or thyroid tissue (not recorded which). The chain uses TRBV29-1 and TRBJ2-5, with D perhaps TRBD1 (6 bases). The CDR3 DNA reads as TGCAGCGTTGAGCCAGGACAGGAGACCCAGTACTTC. It codes for CSVEPGQETQYF.